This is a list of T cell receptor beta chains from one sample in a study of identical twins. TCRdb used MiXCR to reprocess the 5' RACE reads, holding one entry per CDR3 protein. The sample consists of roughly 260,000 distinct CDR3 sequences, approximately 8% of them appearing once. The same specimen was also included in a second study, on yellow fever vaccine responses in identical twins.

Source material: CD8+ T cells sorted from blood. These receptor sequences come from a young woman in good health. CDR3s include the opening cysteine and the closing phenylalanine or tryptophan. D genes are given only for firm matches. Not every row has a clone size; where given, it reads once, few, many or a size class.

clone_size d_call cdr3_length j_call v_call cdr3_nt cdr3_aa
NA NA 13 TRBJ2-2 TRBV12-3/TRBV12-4 TGTGCCAGCAGTTTACAGTGGGGCAGGGAGCTGTTTTTT CASSLQWGRELFF
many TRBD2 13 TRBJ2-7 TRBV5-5 TGTGCCAGCAGCCGGACTAGCTCCTACGAGCAGTACTTC CASSRTSSYEQYF
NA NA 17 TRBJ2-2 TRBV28 TGTGCCAGCAGTTCGCTCCTTGGCGGCCGGAACACCGGGGAGCTGTTTTTT CASSSLLGGRNTGELFF
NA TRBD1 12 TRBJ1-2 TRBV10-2 TGCGCCAGCACCGACGACAGGGGTGGCTACACCTTC CASTDDRGGYTF
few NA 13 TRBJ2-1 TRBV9 TGTGCCAGCAGCGTAGATAAGGGCCACGAGCAGTTCTTC CASSVDKGHEQFF
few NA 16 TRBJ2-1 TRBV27 TGTGCCAGCAGTTTATCAGCCAGGGGTCTCTTCAATGAGCAGTTCTTC CASSLSARGLFNEQFF
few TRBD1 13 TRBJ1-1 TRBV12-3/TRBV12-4 TGTGCCAGCAGCGGGACAGGGGCCACTGAAGCTTTCTTT CASSGTGATEAFF
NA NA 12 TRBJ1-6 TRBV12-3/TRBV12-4 TGTGCCAGCAGTTTCTCCAGTTGGACCCTCCACTTT CASSFSSWTLHF
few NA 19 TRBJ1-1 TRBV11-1 TGTGCCAGCAGCTTAAGCCGGGCGTTCTTAGAGATCCTCAACACTGAAGCTTTCTTT CASSLSRAFLEILNTEAFF
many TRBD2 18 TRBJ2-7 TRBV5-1 TGCGCCAGCAGCCTGGGATTTCGGATCGGGAGGAGCTCCTACGAGCAGTACTTC CASSLGFRIGRSSYEQYF
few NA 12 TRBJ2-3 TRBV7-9 TGTGCCAGCAGCTCCCACAAGGATACGCAGTATTTT CASSSHKDTQYF
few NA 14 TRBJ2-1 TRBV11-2 TGTGCCAGCAATTGGGGGAATGCCTACAATGAGCAGTTCTTC CASNWGNAYNEQFF
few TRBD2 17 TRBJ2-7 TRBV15 TGTGCCACCAGCGCAGATAGAACTAGCGGGAGGTTCTACGAGCAGTACTTC CATSADRTSGRFYEQYF
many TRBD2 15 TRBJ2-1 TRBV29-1 TGCAGCGGGATAGCGGGAGGGCCCTGGGACAATGAGCAGTTCTTC CSGIAGGPWDNEQFF
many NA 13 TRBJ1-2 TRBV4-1 TGCGCCAGCAGTCAAACCCCAAACTATGGCTACACCTTC CASSQTPNYGYTF
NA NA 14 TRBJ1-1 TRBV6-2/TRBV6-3 TGTGCCAGCAGTTATGCCTTCCCGGGCGTTGAAGCTTTCTTT CASSYAFPGVEAFF
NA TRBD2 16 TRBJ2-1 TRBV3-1 TGTGCCAGCAGCCAAGCCCCCGAGCGGGGGCGGAGTGAGCAGTTCTTC CASSQAPERGRSEQFF
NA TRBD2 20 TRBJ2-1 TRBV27 TGTGCCAGCAGTTCGAGGGCTCTAGCGGGAGGGCCTAAAAGCTACAATGAGCAGTTCTTC CASSSRALAGGPKSYNEQFF
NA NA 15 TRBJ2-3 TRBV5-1 TGCGCCAGCAGCTTTGAGGGCGCAGGCACAGATACGCAGTATTTT CASSFEGAGTDTQYF
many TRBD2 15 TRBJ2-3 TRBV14 TGTGCCAGCAGCCAAACCGGACTAGCGGGAGATACGCAGTATTTT CASSQTGLAGDTQYF
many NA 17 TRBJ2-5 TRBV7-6 TGTGCCAGCAGTTCCCCGGACTCAATGGGCTTTACGGAGACCCAGTACTTC CASSSPDSMGFTETQYF
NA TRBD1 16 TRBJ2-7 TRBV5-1 TGCGCCAGCAGTCCAAACCCCCGGGACAGGGGAGACGAGCAGTACTTC CASSPNPRDRGDEQYF
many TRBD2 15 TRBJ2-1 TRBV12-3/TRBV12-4 TGTGCCAGCAGTTTAGCGGGAGGGCCGATGAATGAGCAGTTCTTC CASSLAGGPMNEQFF
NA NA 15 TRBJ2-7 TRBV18 TGTGCCAGCTCACCAGGATGGGCCACCTTCTACGAGCAGTACTTC CASSPGWATFYEQYF
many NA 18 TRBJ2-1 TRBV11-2 TGTGCCAGCAGCTCCCAGACGCTACAACCCGACTCCTACAATGAGCAGTTCTTC CASSSQTLQPDSYNEQFF
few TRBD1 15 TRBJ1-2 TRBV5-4 TGTGCCAGCAGCACGCCGGGACAGACCTCCTATGGCTACACCTTC CASSTPGQTSYGYTF
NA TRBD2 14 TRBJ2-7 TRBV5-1 TGCGCCAGCAGCTTAGTAGCGGGAGGGCCCGGGCAGTACTTC CASSLVAGGPGQYF
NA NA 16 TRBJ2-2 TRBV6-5 TGTGCCAGCAGTTCTACCGGGACCGAGAACACCGGGGAGCTGTTTTTT CASSSTGTENTGELFF
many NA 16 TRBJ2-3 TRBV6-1 TGTGCCAGCAGTCAATACCCTGGGGACAGCACAGATACGCAGTATTTT CASSQYPGDSTDTQYF
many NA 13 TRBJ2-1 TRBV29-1 TGCAGCGTGTGGGGGGAAAACCACAATGAGCAGTTCTTC CSVWGENHNEQFF
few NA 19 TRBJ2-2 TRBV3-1 TGTGCCAGCGAACCTAAAGACACTGTACGATTATTCAACACCGGGGAGCTGTTTTTT CASEPKDTVRLFNTGELFF
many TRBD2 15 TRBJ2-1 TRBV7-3 TGTGCCAGCAGCTACGGGACTAGCGCCTACAATGAGCAGTTCTTC CASSYGTSAYNEQFF
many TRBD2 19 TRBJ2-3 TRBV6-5 TGTGCCAGCAGTTACTCAGGGGGGACTAGCGGTTATAGCACAGATACGCAGTATTTT CASSYSGGTSGYSTDTQYF
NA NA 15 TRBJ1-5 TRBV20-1 TGCAGTGCCCGTGTGGGGTCAAATAGCAATCAGCCCCAGCATTTT CSARVGSNSNQPQHF
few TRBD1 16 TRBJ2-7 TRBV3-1 TGTGCCAGCAGCCACAACGGACAGGGTAGAGTCTACGAGCAGTACTTC CASSHNGQGRVYEQYF
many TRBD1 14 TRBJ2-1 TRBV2 TGTGCCAGCAGAGGCAGGGGGTCCTACAATGAGCAGTTCTTC CASRGRGSYNEQFF
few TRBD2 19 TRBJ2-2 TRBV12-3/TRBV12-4 TGTGCCAGCACCCAACGGACTAGCGGGATAGACCCGAACACCGGGGAGCTGTTTTTT CASTQRTSGIDPNTGELFF
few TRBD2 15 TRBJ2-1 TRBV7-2 TGTGCCAGCAGCAGACTAGCGATTTCCTACAATGAGCAGTTCTTC CASSRLAISYNEQFF
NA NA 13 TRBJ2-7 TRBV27 TGTGCCAGCACCCGAGGGGAAATGTACGAGCAGTACTTC CASTRGEMYEQYF
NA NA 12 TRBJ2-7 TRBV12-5 TGTGCTAGTGGAATCCAGGGGCTCGAGCAGTACTTC CASGIQGLEQYF
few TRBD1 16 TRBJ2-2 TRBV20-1 TGCAGTGCTAGAGATCTAAACAGGGGGCTAACCGGGGAGCTGTTTTTT CSARDLNRGLTGELFF
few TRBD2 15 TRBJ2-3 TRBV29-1 TGCAGCGTTGAAGAGTGGGAGGGAATCACAGATACGCAGTATTTT CSVEEWEGITDTQYF
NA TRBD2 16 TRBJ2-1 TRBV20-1 TGCAGTGCTAGGCTAGCGGGGGGACCGGATTACAATGAGCAGTTCTTC CSARLAGGPDYNEQFF
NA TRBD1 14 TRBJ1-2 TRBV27 TGTGCCAGCAGTTTGAGTACAGGGGGCTATGGCTACACCTTC CASSLSTGGYGYTF
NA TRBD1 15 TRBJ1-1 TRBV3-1 TGTGCCAGCAGCCAAGTTACAGGGGTGAACACTGAAGCTTTCTTT CASSQVTGVNTEAFF
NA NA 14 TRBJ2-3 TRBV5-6 TGTGCCAGCAGCATCGGTTTGAGGAGAGATACGCAGTATTTT CASSIGLRRDTQYF
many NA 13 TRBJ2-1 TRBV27 TGTGCCAGCAGCCTGACCGGGAACAATGAGCAGTTCTTC CASSLTGNNEQFF
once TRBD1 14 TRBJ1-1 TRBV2 TGTGCCAGCAGTGGGAGGGGGCGACGAACTGAAGCTTTCTTT CASSGRGRRTEAFF